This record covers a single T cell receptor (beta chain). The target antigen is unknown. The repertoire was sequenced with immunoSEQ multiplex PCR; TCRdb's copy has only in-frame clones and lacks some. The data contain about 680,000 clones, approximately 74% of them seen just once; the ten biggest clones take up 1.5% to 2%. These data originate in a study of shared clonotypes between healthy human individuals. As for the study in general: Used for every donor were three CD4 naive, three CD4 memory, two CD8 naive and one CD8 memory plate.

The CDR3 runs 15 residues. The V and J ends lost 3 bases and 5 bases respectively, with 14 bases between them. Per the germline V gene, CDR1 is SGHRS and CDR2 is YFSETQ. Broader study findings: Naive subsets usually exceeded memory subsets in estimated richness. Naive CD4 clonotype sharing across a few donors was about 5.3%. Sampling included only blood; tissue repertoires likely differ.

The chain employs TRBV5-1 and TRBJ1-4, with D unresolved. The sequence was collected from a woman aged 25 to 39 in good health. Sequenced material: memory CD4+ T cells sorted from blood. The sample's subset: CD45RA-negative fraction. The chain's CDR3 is CASSSNTLGNEKLFF. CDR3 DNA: TGCGCCAGCAGCTCAAATACTTTGGGAAATGAAAAACTGTTTTTT.